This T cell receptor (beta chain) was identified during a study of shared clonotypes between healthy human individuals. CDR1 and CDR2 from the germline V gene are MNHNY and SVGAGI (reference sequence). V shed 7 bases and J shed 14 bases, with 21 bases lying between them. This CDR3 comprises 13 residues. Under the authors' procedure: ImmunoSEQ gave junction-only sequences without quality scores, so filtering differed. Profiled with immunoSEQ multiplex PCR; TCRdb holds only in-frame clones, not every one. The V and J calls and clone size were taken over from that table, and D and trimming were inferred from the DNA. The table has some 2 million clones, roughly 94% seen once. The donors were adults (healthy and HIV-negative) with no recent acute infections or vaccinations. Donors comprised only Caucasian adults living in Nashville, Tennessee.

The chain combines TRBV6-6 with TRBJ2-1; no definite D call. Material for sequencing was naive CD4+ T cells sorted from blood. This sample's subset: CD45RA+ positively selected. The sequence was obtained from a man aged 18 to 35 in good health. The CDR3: CASTDSRTRNEFF. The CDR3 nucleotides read TGTGCCAGCACCGATTCCAGGACCCGGAACGAGTTCTTC.